This T cell receptor (beta chain) derives from a study of T cells in Graves' hyperthyroidism and ophthalmopathy. Study observations and caveats: Blood also contained most expanded thyroid clonotypes above 0.001.

The germline V gene encodes CDR1 SQVTM and CDR2 ANQGSEA. With 6 bases clipped from V and 0 bases from J, the junction kept 10 bases outside the gene matches. The CDR3 length is 15 residues. The sample holds many counts of this clonotype. The antigen remains unidentified. TCR beta CDR3 regions were amplified from RNA. The TCR CDR3 was amplified in a first-round RT-PCR using the HTBI primer set. TCRdb processed the multiplex PCR reads anew with MiXCR; each CDR3 protein has one entry. The sample has a few hundred thousand distinct CDR3 sequences, around 25% seen once. Sequencing was performed on blood. The sequence came from a man aged 50 to 59 with Graves' hyperthyroidism. The gene calls are TRBV29-1 and TRBJ1-1; TRBD1 matches 7 bases. The CDR3 protein is CSVTDRTGMNTEAFF. The CDR3 DNA reads as TGCAGCGTGACAGACCGGACAGGAATGAACACTGAAGCTTTCTTT.